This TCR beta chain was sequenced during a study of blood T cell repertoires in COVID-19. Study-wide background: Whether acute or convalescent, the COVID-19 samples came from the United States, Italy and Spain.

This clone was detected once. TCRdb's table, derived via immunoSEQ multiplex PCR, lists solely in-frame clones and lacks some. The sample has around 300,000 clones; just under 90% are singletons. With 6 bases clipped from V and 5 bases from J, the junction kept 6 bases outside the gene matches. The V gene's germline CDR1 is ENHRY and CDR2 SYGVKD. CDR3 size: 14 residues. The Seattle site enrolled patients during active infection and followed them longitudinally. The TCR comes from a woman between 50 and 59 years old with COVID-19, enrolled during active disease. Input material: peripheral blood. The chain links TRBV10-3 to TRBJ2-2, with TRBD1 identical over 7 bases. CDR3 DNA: TGTGCCATCAGGGGCGCAGGGGGTACCGGGGAGCTGTTTTTT. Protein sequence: CAIRGAGGTGELFF.